The TCR beta chain described here comes from a study of T-cell reconstitution after alpha-beta-depleted transplantation in children. Study results and caveats: Counts and diversity of T cells one year after transplant came mostly from newly produced T cells. By about two months after transplant, alpha-beta T cells reportedly arose from several hundred graft clones that had expanded.

Germline CDR1 and CDR2: KGHDR and SFDVKD. V was shortened by 1 base and J by 2 bases, with 7 bases between the two germline ends. This CDR3 contains 14 residues. A word on this clonotype: Its antigen is unknown.

Preparation of the TCRbeta library was carried out with unique molecular identifiers. In TCRdb, the PCR reads were re-called with MiXCR into one record per CDR3 protein. The table shows about 32,000 distinct CDR3 sequences, with about 6.7% occurring only once. The specimen comprised peripheral blood, sampled 60 days after TCRalphabeta/CD19-depleted stem cell transplant. The V and J genes are TRBV24-1 and TRBJ2-5, with D possibly being TRBD2 (6 bases). The origin of this receptor is a child under two years old who had a stem cell transplant for acute myeloid leukemia, so the T cells may come from the graft donor. CDR3 coding DNA: TGTGCCACCAGTGATTTTGCGGGGCAAGAGACCCAGTACTTC. This encodes CATSDFAGQETQYF.